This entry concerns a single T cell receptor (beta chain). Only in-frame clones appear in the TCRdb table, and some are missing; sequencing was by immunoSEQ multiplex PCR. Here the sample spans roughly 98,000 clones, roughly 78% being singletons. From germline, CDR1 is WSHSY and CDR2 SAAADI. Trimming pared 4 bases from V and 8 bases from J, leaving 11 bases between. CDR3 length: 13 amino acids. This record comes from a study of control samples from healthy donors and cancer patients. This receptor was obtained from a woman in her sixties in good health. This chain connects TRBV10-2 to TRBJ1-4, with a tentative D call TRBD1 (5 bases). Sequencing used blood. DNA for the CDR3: TGCGCCAGCAGTGGGCAGGGAGGCGAAAAACTGTTTTTT. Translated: CASSGQGGEKLFF.